These 5 T cell receptor beta chains were sequenced from one sample in a study of CD8 T cells in Susac syndrome. Reverse transcription of roughly 0.45 to 1 ug RNA was carried out with random hexamers. TCRdb re-derived calls from the immunoSEQ multiplex PCR reads in MiXCR, one entry per CDR3 protein. The sample comprises about 430,000 distinct CDR3 sequences, approximately 85% of which are singletons, and 0.12% rests with the top ten. Sequencing was done on a sample of CD8+ T cells from PBMCs. The receptors shown here come from a human donor with multiple sclerosis.

This sequence joins TRBV28 and TRBJ2-5; D possibly corresponds to TRBD1 (6 bases). Germline loops: CDR1 MDHEN, CDR2 SYDVKM. V lost 3 bases, J lost 3 bases, and 26 bases lay in between. The CDR3 extends over 19 amino acids. As DNA, the CDR3 is TGTGCCAGCAGTTTCGGCTCGGACAGTTTCTCCACCCGGGAAGAGACCCAGTACTTC. Its protein product is CASSFGSDSFSTREETQYF. Variable domain in full (rest from reference TRBV28 and TRBJ2-5): DVKVTQSSRYLVKRTGEKVFLECVQDMDHENMFWYRQDPGLGLRLIYFSYDVKMKEKGDIPEGYSVSREKKERFSLILESASTNQTSMYLCASSFGSDSFSTREETQYFGPGTRLLVL.

This chain links TRBV6-5 with TRBJ2-3, with 10 bases that match TRBD2. Germline CDR1 MNHEY, CDR2 SVGAGI. The V segment lost 0 bases and the J segment 5 bases; nucleotides outside the gene matches: 5. The CDR3 has 16 residues. CDR3 amino acids: CASSYSGSGGIDTQYF. The CDR3 nucleotides are TGTGCCAGCAGTTACTCGGGTAGCGGGGGGATAGATACGCAGTATTTT.

The chain recombines TRBV27 with TRBJ1-5; 9 nucleotides align to TRBD1. J gave up 0 bases and V 8 bases, and 8 bases lay outside the gene matches. This CDR3 spans 16 amino acids. Germline lookup yields CDR1 MNHEY and CDR2 SMNVEV (reference sequence). This CDR3 reads CASQGQGPNSNQPQHF. As DNA, the CDR3 is TGTGCCAGCCAAGGACAGGGGCCAAATAGCAATCAGCCCCAGCATTTT.

The chain uses TRBV4-1 and TRBJ2-5; possibly TRBD2 for D (5 bases). The V and J ends lost 5 bases and 5 bases respectively, with 15 bases between them. Germline-derived CDR1 and CDR2 are MGHRA and YSYEKL. The CDR3 length is 14 residues. The CDR3 is CASSKSGGEETQYF. For the CDR3, the DNA is TGCGCCAGCAGCAAAAGTGGAGGTGAGGAGACCCAGTACTTC.

The chain has TRBV7-8 and TRBJ2-1; D ambiguous. The CDR3 is 11 amino acids. Trimming pared 8 bases from V and 4 bases from J, leaving 6 bases between. From germline, CDR1 is SGHVS and CDR2 FQNEAQ. The CDR3 region is CASALYNEQFF. The CDR3, as DNA: TGTGCCAGCGCCCTATACAATGAGCAGTTCTTC. The whole variable domain, filled in from reference TRBV7-8 and TRBJ2-1, reads GAGVSQSPRYKVAKRGQDVALRCDPISGHVSLFWYQQALGQGPEFLTYFQNEAQLDKSGLPSDRFFAERPEGSVSTLKIQRTQQEDSAVYLCASALYNEQFFGPGTRLTVL.